The 15 T cell receptor beta chains below were found in one sample sequenced in a study of blood T cell repertoires in COVID-19. Here immunoSEQ multiplex PCR was the method, and the copy in TCRdb shows in-frame clones only, minus some. Altogether over 50,000 clones are present, approximately 72% being singletons, with the ten largest covering 4% to 5.5%. Sequencing was carried out using peripheral blood. The receptors originated from a woman between 65 and 79 years old with COVID-19, enrolled during active disease.

The rearrangement uses TRBV3-1 (or the pseudogene TRBV3-2) and TRBJ2-3; a weak D match, TRBD2 (5 bases). There are 14 residues in the CDR3. CDR1 is LGHDT, CDR2 YNNKEL, per germline (reference sequence). The ends were cut back, 1 base at V and 0 bases at J, with 5 bases in the middle. The CDR3 DNA reads TGTGCCAGCAGCCAAGCGGGGAGCACAGATACGCAGTATTTT. Amino acid sequence: CASSQAGSTDTQYF.

V and J are TRBV7-2 and TRBJ2-5, with TRBD1 identical over 10 bases. CDR3 length: 15 amino acids. J was trimmed by 7 bases and V by 1 base; bases with no gene match: 6. Per the germline V gene, CDR1 is SGHTA and CDR2 is FQGNSA. The CDR3 protein is CASSLGGGQGSTQYF. CDR3 nucleotides: TGTGCCAGCAGCTTAGGGGGGGGACAGGGGTCGACCCAGTACTTC.

The genes are TRBV6-6 and TRBJ1-1, with 9 bases that match TRBD1. The junction had 4 bases not matched to a gene; V was cut back by 5 bases and J by 3 bases. Germline CDR1 is MNHNY and CDR2 is SVGAGI (reference sequence). This CDR3 region has 14 residues. The chain's CDR3 is CASSRRDRDTEAFF. DNA for the CDR3: TGTGCCAGCAGTCGGCGGGACAGGGACACTGAAGCTTTCTTT.

The gene calls are TRBV10-3 and TRBJ2-7; TRBD1 agrees at 7 bases. Germline V gene sequence: CDR1 ENHRY, CDR2 SYGVKD. V trimming: 6 bases; J trimming: 5 bases; junction bases outside the gene matches: 10. This CDR3 spans 14 amino acids. The CDR3 here is CAIRPGQNRDEQYF. In nucleotides, the CDR3 is TGTGCCATCAGACCGGGACAGAATCGAGACGAGCAGTACTTC.

V is TRBV10-3 and J is TRBJ2-3; perhaps TRBD2 as D (6 bases). V dropped 5 bases and J dropped 8 bases, with 23 bases sitting between them. This CDR3 has 16 amino acids. Germline CDR1 reads ENHRY; CDR2 reads SYGVKD. The CDR3 sequence is CAISRDSPPELGTQYF. The CDR3 nucleotides are TGTGCCATCAGTCGGGACTCCCCACCGGAGTTGGGTACGCAGTATTTT.

The chain links TRBV19 to TRBJ1-1; D is uncertain. Germline CDR1 LNHDA, CDR2 SQIVND (reference sequence). V shed 3 bases and J shed 2 bases, with 7 bases lying between them. This CDR3 region has 13 residues. The CDR3 nucleotides are TGTGCCAGTAGTATTCCCCTAAACACTGAAGCTTTCTTT. Amino acid sequence: CASSIPLNTEAFF.

The chain has TRBV21-1 and TRBJ2-6; the table's D call, TRBD1, has no DNA check behind it. TRBV21-1 has pseudogene status. The CDR3 covers 18 residues. CDR3 sequence reads: CASTGDRDTASGANVLTF. The CDR3 coding sequence is TGTGCCAGCACCGGTGACAGAGACACCGCCTCTGGGGCCAACGTCCTGACTTTC.

This clone was picked up a small number of times. The chain joins TRBV18 to TRBJ1-4, with a weak D call TRBD1 (6 bases). Trimming took off 2 bases at V and 0 bases at J, with 10 bases between the two ends. The CDR3 length is 16 residues. CDR1 is KGHSH and CDR2 is LQKENI in the germline V gene. For the CDR3, the DNA is TGTGCCAGCTCACCAGCTGGACAGCCAACTAATGAAAAACTGTTTTTT. It is translated as CASSPAGQPTNEKLFF.

This clone was observed once. V gene TRBV30 combines with J gene TRBJ2-7, with 10 positions matching TRBD2. The CDR3 extends over 14 amino acids. The ends lost 4 bases at V and 3 bases at J; junction bases unmatched: 6. CDR1 and CDR2 from the germline V gene are GTSNPN and SVGIG (reference sequence). CDR3 residues: CAWTGTSVGYEQYV. The CDR3 DNA is TGTGCCTGGACGGGGACTAGCGTCGGCTACGAGCAGTACGTC.

This clone was recorded a few times. This rearrangement joins TRBV24-1 to TRBJ2-1, with 12 bases identical to TRBD2. After removal of 4 bases from V and 8 bases from J, the junction contained 8 bases not matched to a gene. Germline CDR1 reads KGHDR; CDR2 reads SFDVKD. This CDR3 spans 16 amino acids. CDR3 amino acids: CATSDPGLAGTHEQFF. The CDR3 DNA follows: TGTGCCACCAGTGACCCTGGACTAGCGGGGACCCATGAGCAGTTCTTC.

This chain links TRBV7-8 with TRBJ1-2; weak D call: TRBD1 (5 bases). V was trimmed by 1 base and J by 8 bases, leaving 11 bases between them. The CDR3 spans 13 residues. CDR1 is SGHVS and CDR2 is FQNEAQ in the germline V gene. The CDR3 nucleotides read TGTGCCAGCAGCTTAGGGGGTCAGGGAGGCTACACCTTC. It encodes CASSLGGQGGYTF.

This clone was observed a handful of times. This sequence joins TRBV12-5 and TRBJ2-7; weak D call: TRBD2 (5 bases). Germline V gene lookup returns CDR1 LGHNT and CDR2 FRNRAP. Trimming stripped 6 bases from V and 4 bases from J, with 7 bases between. The CDR3 extends over 11 amino acids. The CDR3 loop is CASGRGYEQYF. Written as DNA, the CDR3 is TGTGCTAGTGGACGGGGTTACGAGCAGTACTTC.

This clone was detected only a few times. The chain links TRBV6-6 to TRBJ1-5; the D is unclear. Germline CDR1 is MNHNY and CDR2 is SVGAGI (reference sequence). The CDR3 spans 16 residues. V was shortened by 0 bases and J by 2 bases, with 11 bases between the two germline ends. As DNA, the CDR3 is TGTGCCAGCAGTTACTCTGGGGAGGGAGGCAATCAGCCCCAGCATTTT. This encodes CASSYSGEGGNQPQHF.

This clone was found a few times. The genes are TRBV2 and TRBJ1-2; D is unclear. The CDR3 runs 10 residues. Trimming left V 8 bases short and J 8 bases short, with 9 bases between. CDR1 SNHLY and CDR2 FYNNEI come from the germline V gene. CDR3: CASSKPGYTF. CDR3 coding DNA: TGTGCCAGCTCAAAGCCAGGCTACACCTTC.

This clone was detected once. V and J are TRBV28 and TRBJ2-7; D is unclear. CDR1 is MDHEN, CDR2 SYDVKM, per germline. The length of the CDR3 is 14 residues. Trimming shortened V by 2 bases and J by 0 bases, and 8 bases separated the two germline ends. In DNA, the CDR3 is TGTGCCAGCAGTTTACGCTACGCCTCCTACGAGCAGTACTTC. It encodes CASSLRYASYEQYF.